The entry that follows covers one TCR beta chain sequence. Trimming shortened V by 4 bases and J by 0 bases, and 10 bases separated the two germline ends. This CDR3 has 15 residues. From germline, CDR1 is SGHKS and CDR2 YYEKEE (reference sequence). The entry originates in a study of blood T cell repertoires in COVID-19. About the research overall: Acute and convalescent COVID-19 specimens originated in the United States, Italy and Spain. T cells, B-cell-depleted T cells, or PBMCs supplied cDNA or gDNA.

Source study methods: Quantification of nucleated cells was approximated via reference gene primer amplification. Clones were read by immunoSEQ multiplex PCR, and TCRdb kept only the in-frame ones, dropping some. For V, J and clone size, that table is used; D and trimming come from the DNA. This sample has about 97,000 clones, with more than 85% found just once. The chain has TRBV5-5 and TRBJ1-4; D call uncertain. The clonotype was recovered from a man aged 50-59 years with active or convalescent COVID-19. The source material was peripheral blood. The CDR3 spells CASSPDGATNEKLFF. The CDR3 DNA follows: TGTGCCAGCAGCCCCGACGGGGCAACTAATGAAAAACTGTTTTTT. Full variable domain (remainder filled in from reference TRBV5-5 and TRBJ1-4): DAGVTQSPTHLIKTRGQQVTLRCSPISGHKSVSWYQQVLGQGPQFIFQYYEKEERGRGNFPDRFSARQFPNYSSELNVNALLLGDSALYLCASSPDGATNEKLFFGSGTQLSVL.